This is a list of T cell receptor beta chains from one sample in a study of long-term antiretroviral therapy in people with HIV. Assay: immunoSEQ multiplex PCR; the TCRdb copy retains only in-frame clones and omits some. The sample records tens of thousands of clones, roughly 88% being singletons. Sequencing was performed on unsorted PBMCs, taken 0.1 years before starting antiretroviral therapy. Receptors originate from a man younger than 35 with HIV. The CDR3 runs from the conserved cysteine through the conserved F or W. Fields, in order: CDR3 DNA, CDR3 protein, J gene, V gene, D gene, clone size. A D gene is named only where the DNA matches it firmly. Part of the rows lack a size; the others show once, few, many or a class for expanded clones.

CDR3 DNA: TGCGCCAGCAGCCAAGATCGGGGGCAGCCCCAGCATTTT; CDR3 protein: CASSQDRGQPQHF; J gene: TRBJ1-5; V gene: TRBV4-1; D gene: .; clone size: .
CDR3 DNA: TGTGCCAGCAGTGACAGGGGAGTCAAAAAACTGTTTTTT; CDR3 protein: CASSDRGVKKLFF; J gene: TRBJ1-4; V gene: TRBV6-1; D gene: .; clone size: .
CDR3 DNA: TGTGCCAGCAGCTCCGGGACTAGCGTCAATGAGCAGTTCTTC; CDR3 protein: CASSSGTSVNEQFF; J gene: TRBJ2-1; V gene: TRBV5-6; D gene: TRBD2; clone size: .
CDR3 DNA: TGCGCCAGCAGCTTGTCAGCGGGGGGGCTTTCCGGGGAGCTGTTTTTT; CDR3 protein: CASSLSAGGLSGELFF; J gene: TRBJ2-2; V gene: TRBV5-1; D gene: TRBD2; clone size: .
CDR3 DNA: TGTGCCAGCTCACCAACGGGGGCAGAGACCCAGTACTTC; CDR3 protein: CASSPTGAETQYF; J gene: TRBJ2-5; V gene: TRBV18; D gene: .; clone size: .
CDR3 DNA: TGTGCTAGCAGCTTAGAGGTCTTGGAGACCCAGTACTTC; CDR3 protein: CASSLEVLETQYF; J gene: TRBJ2-5; V gene: TRBV7-7; D gene: .; clone size: .
CDR3 DNA: TGTGCCAGCAGAGAGGGGGGGGCGCGGGATCAGCCCCAGCATTTT; CDR3 protein: CASREGGARDQPQHF; J gene: TRBJ1-5; V gene: TRBV6-1; D gene: .; clone size: .
CDR3 DNA: TGTGCCAGCAGTAGCTACTACGAGCAGTACTTC; CDR3 protein: CASSSYYEQYF; J gene: TRBJ2-7; V gene: TRBV6-5; D gene: .; clone size: few
CDR3 DNA: TGTGCCAGCAACCTCCCGGGGGTAGCAGATACGCAGTATTTT; CDR3 protein: CASNLPGVADTQYF; J gene: TRBJ2-3; V gene: TRBV7-6; D gene: .; clone size: .
CDR3 DNA: TGTGCCAGCAGCTTCACAACAGGGGCGCCCACCGGGGAGCTGTTTTTT; CDR3 protein: CASSFTTGAPTGELFF; J gene: TRBJ2-2; V gene: TRBV27; D gene: TRBD1; clone size: .
CDR3 DNA: TGTGCCATCAGTGAGGCCGGAACAGGGGGCAGTTTCTACAATGAGCAGTTCTTC; CDR3 protein: CAISEAGTGGSFYNEQFF; J gene: TRBJ2-1; V gene: TRBV10-3; D gene: TRBD1; clone size: .
CDR3 DNA: TGCGCCACTACGACAGGTCCCGGGGATGAGCAGTTCTTC; CDR3 protein: CATTTGPGDEQFF; J gene: TRBJ2-1; V gene: TRBV5-1; D gene: .; clone size: .
CDR3 DNA: TGTGCCAGTAGTATAGGGATGGGAGTCGGGGAGCTGTTTTTT; CDR3 protein: CASSIGMGVGELFF; J gene: TRBJ2-2; V gene: TRBV19; D gene: .; clone size: few
CDR3 DNA: TGTGCCAGCTCACCGCAGGGCACTGAAGCTTTCTTT; CDR3 protein: CASSPQGTEAFF; J gene: TRBJ1-1; V gene: TRBV18; D gene: .; clone size: .
CDR3 DNA: TGTGCCAGTAGTGTCGGTATGAGACTAGCCGCAGATACGCAGTATTTT; CDR3 protein: CASSVGMRLAADTQYF; J gene: TRBJ2-3; V gene: TRBV19; D gene: TRBD2; clone size: .
CDR3 DNA: TGCAGCGTTTGGAACACTGAAGCTTTCTTT; CDR3 protein: CSVWNTEAFF; J gene: TRBJ1-1; V gene: TRBV29-1; D gene: .; clone size: .
CDR3 DNA: TGCAGCGTTCCAGCCGGGACAGGGGCCACCGGGGAGCTGTTTTTT; CDR3 protein: CSVPAGTGATGELFF; J gene: TRBJ2-2; V gene: TRBV29-1; D gene: TRBD1; clone size: .
CDR3 DNA: TGCGCCAGCAGCCTCTACGGGACCCACACTGAAGCTTTCTTT; CDR3 protein: CASSLYGTHTEAFF; J gene: TRBJ1-1; V gene: TRBV4-1; D gene: .; clone size: .
CDR3 DNA: TGTGCCAGCAGCGTAGCTGTGGGAGGGCCTAAGGACATTCAGTACTTC; CDR3 protein: CASSVAVGGPKDIQYF; J gene: TRBJ2-4; V gene: TRBV9; D gene: TRBD2; clone size: .
CDR3 DNA: TGTGCCAGCAGTTCTTTGTCAGAACATAATGAAAAACTGTTTTTT; CDR3 protein: CASSSLSEHNEKLFF; J gene: TRBJ1-4; V gene: TRBV6-5; D gene: .; clone size: .
CDR3 DNA: TGCGCCAGCAGCTTCGGCGAAGACACTGAAGCTTTCTTT; CDR3 protein: CASSFGEDTEAFF; J gene: TRBJ1-1; V gene: TRBV5-1; D gene: .; clone size: .
CDR3 DNA: TGTGCCAGCAGTTTGTCCAGGGGCAATCAGCCCCAGCATTTT; CDR3 protein: CASSLSRGNQPQHF; J gene: TRBJ1-5; V gene: TRBV27; D gene: .; clone size: .
CDR3 DNA: TGCGCCAGCAGCCATTCGACAGCGTTTCAAGAGACCCAGTACTTC; CDR3 protein: CASSHSTAFQETQYF; J gene: TRBJ2-5; V gene: TRBV4-3; D gene: .; clone size: .
CDR3 DNA: TGTGCCAGCACGGTAGGGGGTCACGAAGGGTACAATGAGCAGTTCTTC; CDR3 protein: CASTVGGHEGYNEQFF; J gene: TRBJ2-1; V gene: TRBV28; D gene: .; clone size: .
CDR3 DNA: TGTGCCATCTGGGGGCCCACTAACTATGGCTACACCTTC; CDR3 protein: CAIWGPTNYGYTF; J gene: TRBJ1-2; V gene: TRBV10-3; D gene: .; clone size: .
CDR3 DNA: TGTGCCAGCAGTGAAAGCCGGGACAGGGACTACGAGCAGTACTTC; CDR3 protein: CASSESRDRDYEQYF; J gene: TRBJ2-7; V gene: TRBV6-1; D gene: TRBD1; clone size: .
CDR3 DNA: TGTGCCAGCAGCAAAGTTACCTATGGCTACACCTTC; CDR3 protein: CASSKVTYGYTF; J gene: TRBJ1-2; V gene: TRBV11-2; D gene: .; clone size: .
CDR3 DNA: TGTGCCAGCAGCTCCAACAAAAGACGTGTAGATGAGCAGTTCTTC; CDR3 protein: CASSSNKRRVDEQFF; J gene: TRBJ2-1; V gene: TRBV7-8; D gene: .; clone size: .
CDR3 DNA: TGCAGCGTTGAAGAGGGGGGCGCGGGCAGCAATGAGCAGTTCTTC; CDR3 protein: CSVEEGGAGSNEQFF; J gene: TRBJ2-1; V gene: TRBV29-1; D gene: .; clone size: once
CDR3 DNA: TGTGCCAGCCGTGGGGGCGGCCAGGATACGCAGTATTTT; CDR3 protein: CASRGGGQDTQYF; J gene: TRBJ2-3; V gene: TRBV11-1; D gene: .; clone size: .
CDR3 DNA: TGTGCCTGGAGCCCCACGACAGGGCCCTATGGCTACACCTTC; CDR3 protein: CAWSPTTGPYGYTF; J gene: TRBJ1-2; V gene: TRBV30; D gene: TRBD1; clone size: .
CDR3 DNA: TGTGCCAGCAGTTACTCGTTGGGACTGGCAGATACGCAGTATTTT; CDR3 protein: CASSYSLGLADTQYF; J gene: TRBJ2-3; V gene: TRBV6-5; D gene: .; clone size: .
CDR3 DNA: TGTGCCAGCAGTCCTAACAGGGGATATAATTCACCCCTCCACTTT; CDR3 protein: CASSPNRGYNSPLHF; J gene: TRBJ1-6; V gene: TRBV27; D gene: TRBD1; clone size: .
CDR3 DNA: TGTGCCAGCAGTGGTACAGGGCGGGATAATTCACCCCTCCACTTT; CDR3 protein: CASSGTGRDNSPLHF; J gene: TRBJ1-6; V gene: TRBV2; D gene: .; clone size: .
CDR3 DNA: TGTGCCAGCAGCTTCAATCAGGGGGCTGAAGAGACCCAGTACTTC; CDR3 protein: CASSFNQGAEETQYF; J gene: TRBJ2-5; V gene: TRBV7-2; D gene: TRBD1; clone size: .
CDR3 DNA: TGTGCTAGCAGCGGGGGAGTCCAAGAGACCCAGTACTTC; CDR3 protein: CASSGGVQETQYF; J gene: TRBJ2-5; V gene: TRBV7-7; D gene: TRBD2; clone size: .
CDR3 DNA: TGTGCCAGCAGTTTAAGCCCTGGACAGGGGGGCACTGAAGCTTTCTTT; CDR3 protein: CASSLSPGQGGTEAFF; J gene: TRBJ1-1; V gene: TRBV27; D gene: TRBD1; clone size: .
CDR3 DNA: TGTGCCAGCAGCCTTCCAGAGGGCAATGAGCAGTTCTTC; CDR3 protein: CASSLPEGNEQFF; J gene: TRBJ2-1; V gene: TRBV5-4; D gene: .; clone size: .
CDR3 DNA: TGTGCCAGCAGCTTACAGGGTGACACTGAAGCTTTCTTT; CDR3 protein: CASSLQGDTEAFF; J gene: TRBJ1-1; V gene: TRBV7-8; D gene: .; clone size: .
CDR3 DNA: TGCGCCAGCAGCGTGGGACAGGGGGGATTCTACGAGCAGTACTTC; CDR3 protein: CASSVGQGGFYEQYF; J gene: TRBJ2-7; V gene: TRBV5-1; D gene: TRBD1; clone size: .
CDR3 DNA: TGTGCCAGCACCGTCGCAGACAGGGCTGGTGGTGGCTACACCTTC; CDR3 protein: CASTVADRAGGGYTF; J gene: TRBJ1-2; V gene: TRBV2; D gene: TRBD1; clone size: few
CDR3 DNA: TGTGCCAGCAGTTACTTCCCTTCAGGCACTGATGGCTACACCTTC; CDR3 protein: CASSYFPSGTDGYTF; J gene: TRBJ1-2; V gene: TRBV6-5; D gene: .; clone size: .
CDR3 DNA: TGTGCCAGCAGCTTAAGAAATGCCAATGAGCAGTTCTTC; CDR3 protein: CASSLRNANEQFF; J gene: TRBJ2-1; V gene: TRBV7-2; D gene: .; clone size: .
CDR3 DNA: TGCGCCAGCAGCCAACTAGACCGGGACAAGACCTACGAGCAGTACTTC; CDR3 protein: CASSQLDRDKTYEQYF; J gene: TRBJ2-7; V gene: TRBV4-3; D gene: .; clone size: .
CDR3 DNA: TGTGCCAGCAGTCCGGGACAGGGGAACACCGGGGAGCTGTTTTTT; CDR3 protein: CASSPGQGNTGELFF; J gene: TRBJ2-2; V gene: TRBV7-9; D gene: TRBD1; clone size: .
CDR3 DNA: TGCAGCGTTGGTGAACAGGGGCAATTTCAGCCCCAGCATTTT; CDR3 protein: CSVGEQGQFQPQHF; J gene: TRBJ1-5; V gene: TRBV29-1; D gene: TRBD1; clone size: .
CDR3 DNA: TGTGCCAGCAGCAGGGGGTTCAACGAGCAGTACTTC; CDR3 protein: CASSRGFNEQYF; J gene: TRBJ2-7; V gene: TRBV6-6; D gene: TRBD1; clone size: .
CDR3 DNA: TGTGCCAGCAGCGTATATGATGGCGGGAGTAATGAGCAGTTCTTC; CDR3 protein: CASSVYDGGSNEQFF; J gene: TRBJ2-1; V gene: TRBV9; D gene: TRBD2; clone size: .
CDR3 DNA: TGTGCCAGCAGTCCATCCACCTCTGGGGCCAACGTCCTGACTTTC; CDR3 protein: CASSPSTSGANVLTF; J gene: TRBJ2-6; V gene: TRBV28; D gene: .; clone size: .
CDR3 DNA: TGTGCCAGCAGCTCAAATCCTACAGATGGGAGACCCAGTAGGGAGACCCAGTACTTC; CDR3 protein: CASSSNPTDGRPSRETQYF; J gene: TRBJ2-5; V gene: TRBV7-2; D gene: .; clone size: .